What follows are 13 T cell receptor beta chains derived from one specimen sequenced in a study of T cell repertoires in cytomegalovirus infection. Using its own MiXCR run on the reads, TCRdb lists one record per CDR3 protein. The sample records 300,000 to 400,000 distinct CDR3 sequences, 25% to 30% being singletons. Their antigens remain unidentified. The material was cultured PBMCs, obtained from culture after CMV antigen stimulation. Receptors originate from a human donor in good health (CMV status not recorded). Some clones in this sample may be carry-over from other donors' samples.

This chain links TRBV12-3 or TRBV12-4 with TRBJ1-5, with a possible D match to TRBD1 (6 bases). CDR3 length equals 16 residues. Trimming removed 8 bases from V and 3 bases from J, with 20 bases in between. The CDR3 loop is CASGSDRLGYNQPQHF. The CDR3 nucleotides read TGTGCCAGCGGGTCCGACAGGCTGGGCTACAATCAGCCCCAGCATTTT.

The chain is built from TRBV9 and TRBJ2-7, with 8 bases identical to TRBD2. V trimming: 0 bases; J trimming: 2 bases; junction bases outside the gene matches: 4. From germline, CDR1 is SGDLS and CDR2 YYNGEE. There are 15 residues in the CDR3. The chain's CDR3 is CASSVETSGTYEQYF. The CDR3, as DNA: TGTGCCAGCAGCGTAGAAACTAGCGGTACCTACGAGCAGTACTTC. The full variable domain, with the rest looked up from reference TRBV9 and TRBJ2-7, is DSGVTQTPKHLITATGQRVTLRCSPRSGDLSVYWYQQSLDQGLQFLIQYYNGEERAKGNILERFSAQQFPDLHSELNLSSLELGDSALYFCASSVETSGTYEQYFGPGTRLTVT.

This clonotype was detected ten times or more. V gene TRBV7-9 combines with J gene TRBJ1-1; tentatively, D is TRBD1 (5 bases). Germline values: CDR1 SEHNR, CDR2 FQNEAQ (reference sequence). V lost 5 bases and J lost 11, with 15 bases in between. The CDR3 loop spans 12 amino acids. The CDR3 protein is CASSTRGGWAFF. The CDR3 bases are TGTGCCAGCAGCACACGGGGGGGATGGGCTTTCTTT.

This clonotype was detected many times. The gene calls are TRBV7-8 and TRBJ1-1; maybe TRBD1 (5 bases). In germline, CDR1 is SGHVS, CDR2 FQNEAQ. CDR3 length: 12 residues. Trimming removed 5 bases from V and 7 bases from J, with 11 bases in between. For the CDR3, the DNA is TGTGCCAGCAGCCCTAGGGACGGTGAAGCTTTCTTT. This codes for CASSPRDGEAFF.

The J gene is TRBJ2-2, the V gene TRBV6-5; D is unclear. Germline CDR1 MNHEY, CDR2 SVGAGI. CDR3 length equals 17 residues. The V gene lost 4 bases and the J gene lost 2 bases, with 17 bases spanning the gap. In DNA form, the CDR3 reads TGTGCCAGCAGTTCCGACAAGGATGCCTTCAACACCGGGGAGCTGTTTTTT. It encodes CASSSDKDAFNTGELFF.

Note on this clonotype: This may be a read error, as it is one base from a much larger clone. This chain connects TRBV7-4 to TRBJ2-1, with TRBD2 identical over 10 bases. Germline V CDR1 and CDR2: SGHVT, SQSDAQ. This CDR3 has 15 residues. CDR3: CAGSLASGSRDEQFF. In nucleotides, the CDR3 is TGTGCCGGCAGCTTAGCTAGCGGGAGTCGCGATGAGCAGTTCTTC.

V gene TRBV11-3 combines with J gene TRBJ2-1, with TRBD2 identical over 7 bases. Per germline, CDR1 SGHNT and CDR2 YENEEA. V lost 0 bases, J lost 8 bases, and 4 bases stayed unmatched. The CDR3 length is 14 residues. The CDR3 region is CASSLDPRGDEQFF. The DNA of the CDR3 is TGTGCCAGCAGCTTAGATCCCCGGGGGGATGAGCAGTTCTTC.

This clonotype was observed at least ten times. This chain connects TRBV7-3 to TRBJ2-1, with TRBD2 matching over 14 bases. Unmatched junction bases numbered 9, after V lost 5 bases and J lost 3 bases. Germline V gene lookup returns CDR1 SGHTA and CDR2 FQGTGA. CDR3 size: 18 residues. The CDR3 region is CASSPTSGRGVHYNEQFF. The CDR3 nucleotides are TGTGCCAGCAGCCCGACTAGCGGGAGGGGTGTTCACTACAATGAGCAGTTCTTC.

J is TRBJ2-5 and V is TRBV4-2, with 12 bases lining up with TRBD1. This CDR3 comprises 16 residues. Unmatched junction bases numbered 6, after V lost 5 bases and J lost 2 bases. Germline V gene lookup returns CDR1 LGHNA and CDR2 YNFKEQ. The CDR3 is CASSSGTGGPQETQYF. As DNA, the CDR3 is TGTGCCAGCAGCTCGGGGACAGGGGGCCCTCAAGAGACCCAGTACTTC.

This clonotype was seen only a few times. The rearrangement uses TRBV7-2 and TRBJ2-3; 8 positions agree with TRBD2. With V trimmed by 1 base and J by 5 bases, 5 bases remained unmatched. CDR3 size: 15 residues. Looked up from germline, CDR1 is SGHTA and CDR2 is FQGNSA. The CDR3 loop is CASSLVALAGDTQYF. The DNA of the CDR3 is TGTGCCAGCAGCTTAGTCGCGCTAGCGGGAGATACGCAGTATTTT.

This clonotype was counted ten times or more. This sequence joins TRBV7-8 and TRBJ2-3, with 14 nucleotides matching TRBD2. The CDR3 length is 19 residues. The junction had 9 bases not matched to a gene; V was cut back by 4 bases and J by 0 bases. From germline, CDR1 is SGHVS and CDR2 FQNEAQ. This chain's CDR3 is CASSSETSGRAFSTDTQYF. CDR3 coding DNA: TGTGCCAGCAGCTCAGAGACTAGCGGGAGGGCCTTTAGCACAGATACGCAGTATTTT.

The DNA of the CDR3 is TGTGCCAGCAGTGGGACCCGACAGGGGTACGAAAAACTGTTTTTT. Protein product: CASSGTRQGYEKLFF. The chain uses TRBV28 and TRBJ1-4, with 8 bases that match TRBD1. Germline V lookup: CDR1 MDHEN, CDR2 SYDVKM. Unmatched junction bases numbered 10, after V lost 5 bases and J lost 8 bases. The CDR3 length is 15 residues.

The CDR3 region has the DNA TGTGCCAGCAGTCACACTACTCGGACTAGCGGATACTACAATGAGCAGTTCTTC. Protein sequence: CASSHTTRTSGYYNEQFF. The rearrangement joins TRBV6-8 to TRBJ2-1; the match to TRBD2 covers 10 bases. The germline gives CDR1 MNHGY, CDR2 SAAAGT. Losses at the gene ends were 5 bases for V and 3 bases for J; bases not matched to a gene: 13. The length of the CDR3 is 18 residues.